These 17 T cell receptor beta chains share one sample of origin, sequenced in a study of tumor and adjacent non-tumor tissue in lung cancer. Three rounds of nested PCR, following a modified ARM-PCR protocol, produced the TCRbeta library. Each CDR3 protein gets one entry after TCRdb re-called the multiplex PCR reads with MiXCR. The sample has approximately 110,000 distinct CDR3 sequences, roughly 74% seen once. This sample's RNA came from whole unsorted tissue. The sequenced material came from lung tumor tissue. All receptors come from a woman in her sixties with non-small cell lung cancer.

Of note for this clonotype: A read error is possible here, since a much larger clone lies one base away. V and J are TRBV5-4 and TRBJ2-3, with D possibly matching TRBD2 (6 bases). This CDR3 has 16 amino acids. The germline V gene encodes CDR1 SGHNT and CDR2 YYREEE (reference sequence). The germline V and J ends were trimmed by 5 bases and 2 bases, with 18 bases remaining between them. CDR3 sequence reads: CASRGNVREVTDTQYF. The CDR3 DNA reads as TGTGCCAGCAGAGGTAATGTAAGGGAGGTCACAGATACGCAGTATTTT.

Regarding this clonotype: No conserved phenylalanine or tryptophan ends this CDR3, so it is likely a read error. The CDR3 reads CASSQDPDSYQPQHL. In DNA, the CDR3 is TGCGCCAGCAGTCAAGACCCCGACAGTTATCAACCCCAGCATTTG. V is TRBV4-1 and J is TRBJ1-5; D possibly corresponds to TRBD1 (5 bases). CDR3 length: 15 residues. Per germline, CDR1 MGHRA and CDR2 YSYEKL.

This clonotype was recorded at least ten times. The CDR3 coding sequence is TGCAGCGTTCGGACGTTAGATAGAAACACCATATATTTT. Translation: CSVRTLDRNTIYF. The chain recombines TRBV29-1 with TRBJ1-3; D gene unclear. This CDR3 region has 13 residues. Germline CDR1 and CDR2: SQVTM and ANQGSEA. Trimming shortened V by 5 bases and J by 5 bases, and 13 bases separated the two germline ends.

This chain connects TRBV11-2 to TRBJ1-4, with 7 positions matching TRBD1. Germline trimming cut 8 bases from V and 0 bases from J; bases unmatched to any gene: 6. Germline V gene sequence: CDR1 SGHAT, CDR2 FQNNGV. The CDR3 has 15 amino acids. CDR3 sequence: CASGWDSATNEKLFF. For the CDR3, the DNA is TGTGCCAGCGGTTGGGACAGTGCAACTAATGAAAAACTGTTTTTT.

As concerns this clonotype: With a much larger clone just one base away, this may be a read error. The gene calls are TRBV29-1 and TRBJ2-3; weak D call: TRBD2 (5 bases). Germline V lookup: CDR1 SQVTM, CDR2 ANQGSEA. The V end was cut by 3 bases, the J end by 5 bases, with 6 bases between. The CDR3 extends over 11 amino acids. This CDR3 is CSVEEVDTQYF. The CDR3 nucleotides read TGCAGCGTTGAGGAGGTAGATACGCAGTATTTT.

A note on this clonotype: Mismatch with germline at one junction end may stem from a read error. The genes are TRBV10-3 and TRBJ2-3; D may be TRBD2 (5 bases). Germline V gene data show CDR1 as ENHRY and CDR2 as SYGVKD. The CDR3 is made up of 16 amino acids. CDR3 nucleotide sequence: TGTGCCATCAGTGAGTCTTCGGTGGGAGTTGGAGATACGCACTATTTT. Translating gives CAISESSVGVGDTHYF.

As for this clonotype: One end of the junction fails to match germline, which may point to a read error. The rearrangement links TRBV4-2 to TRBJ2-5, with 8 bases lining up with TRBD2. The CDR3 contains 17 residues. CDR1 is LGHNA and CDR2 is YNFKEQ in the germline V gene. CDR3 in DNA: TGTGCCAGCAGTCAAGGGACTAGTGGGTGGGCTCAAGAGACCCAGTACTTC. This translates into CASSQGTSGWAQETQYF.

V and J are TRBV24-1 and TRBJ1-2; D is unclear. The CDR3 has 13 amino acids. The V and J ends lost 5 bases and 6 bases respectively, with 12 bases between them. Germline V gene data show CDR1 as KGHDR and CDR2 as SFDVKD. CDR3 in amino acids: CATSAIGTHGYTF. The CDR3 DNA follows: TGTGCCACCAGTGCCATAGGAACCCATGGCTACACCTTC.

Notes on this clonotype: Given the absence of the conserved phenylalanine or tryptophan at the CDR3 end, a read error is likely. The CDR3 nucleotides read TGTGCCTGCTGCCGGGACAGGGGTCAGCCCCAGCATTTA. This codes for CACCRDRGQPQHL. J is TRBJ1-5 and V is TRBV11-2, with 10 bases identical to TRBD1. V lost 11 bases, J lost 6 bases, and 7 bases stayed unmatched. CDR3 size: 13 residues. CDR1 is SGHAT and CDR2 is FQNNGV in the germline V gene.

A note on this clonotype: Sequence at one end of the junction differs from germline and may be a read error. The chain combines TRBV29-1 with TRBJ2-3; a possible D gene is TRBD2 (5 bases). The germline V gene has CDR1 SQVTM and CDR2 ANQGSEA. This CDR3 region has 12 residues. The CDR3 coding sequence is TGTAGCGTTAGGGAGTTCACAAATACGCAGTATTTT. Translation gives CSVREFTNTQYF.

For this clonotype: This clone may be a read error of a much larger clone one base away. The chain uses TRBV6-2 or TRBV6-3 and TRBJ1-2; D gene unclear. In germline, CDR1 is MNHEY, CDR2 SVGEGT. V lost 5 bases to trimming and J lost 5 bases, with 15 bases between them. The CDR3 covers 14 residues. CDR3 residues: CASSPARAGYGYTF. The CDR3 DNA is TGTGCCAGCAGTCCCGCCCGGGCAGGTTATGGCTACACCTTC.

Comment on this clonotype: A much bigger clone sits one base away, suggesting this may be a read error. The chain couples TRBV28 to TRBJ1-5; TRBD1 agrees at 8 bases. Trimming at V came to 8 bases and at J to 7 bases, leaving 7 bases not matched to a gene. This CDR3 is built from 13 residues. CDR1 MDHEN and CDR2 SYDVKM come from the germline V gene. The CDR3 DNA is TGTGCCAGCGACCAGGGGGCTCGACAGCCCCAGCATTTT. Translating it yields CASDQGARQPQHF.

As to this clonotype: At one of its ends the junction is not consistent with the germline gene, which may arise from a read error. The CDR3 bases are TGTGCCAACAGTTTAGAGGACAGATATAATTCACCCCTCCACTTC. Protein: CANSLEDRYNSPLHF. This rearrangement joins TRBV11-3 to TRBJ1-6; perhaps TRBD1 as D (6 bases). The CDR3 is 15 residues long. The germline V gene encodes CDR1 SGHNT and CDR2 YENEEA.

On this clonotype: A much larger clone lies one base from this, so it may be a read error. The CDR3 DNA follows: TGCGCCAGCAGCCAAGGTAGCAGGGGGCGGGACAAGCAGTACTTC. It specifies CASSQGSRGRDKQYF. V usage is TRBV4-3 and J usage is TRBJ2-7, with 8 bases matching TRBD1. Trimming cost V 1 base and J 8 bases; bases outside gene matches: 10. Germline V gene data show CDR1 as LGHNA and CDR2 as YSLEER. This CDR3 has 15 amino acids.

On this clonotype itself: A read error may be the cause here, since a much bigger clone is one base away. CDR3 nucleotides: TGTGCCACCGGCAGCTCCTACGAGCAGTACTTC. Protein product: CATGSSYEQYF. This sequence joins TRBV12-3 or TRBV12-4 and TRBJ2-7; no definite D call. Trimming took 10 bases from V and 0 from J, leaving 7 bases between them. CDR3 length equals 11 residues.

Of note for this clonotype: One base away lies a much larger clone, so this may be a sequencing read error. CDR3 sequence reads: CASSTWQGSGASYNEQFF. The CDR3 DNA sequence: TGTGCCAGCAGTACATGGCAGGGTAGCGGAGCCTCCTACAATGAGCAGTTCTTC. The chain uses TRBV12-3 or TRBV12-4 and TRBJ2-1; a possible D gene is TRBD2 (6 bases). The CDR3 covers 18 residues. V was cut by 5 bases and J by 0 bases, with 20 bases left in between.

Of note for this clonotype: An end of the junction does not agree with germline; a read error may underlie this. The chain joins TRBV4-1 to TRBJ1-1; no definite D call. From germline, CDR1 is MGHRA and CDR2 YSYEKL. This CDR3 is built from 16 residues. The CDR3 bases are TGCGCCAGCATCCAAGAATCGCGACCGCTAGACGGTGAAGCTTTCTTT. Translated, it gives CASIQESRPLDGEAFF.